This T cell receptor (beta chain) was recorded in a study of shared clonotypes between healthy human individuals. TCRdb's copy holds only in-frame clones and misses some; the assay was immunoSEQ multiplex PCR. The sample includes around 1,900,000 clones, approximately 92% of them seen just once. Concerning this clone itself: What it binds is not known.

Terminally differentiated effector memory CD45RA+ cells were excluded by CCR7 positive selection of CD45RO-negative cells. Broader study findings: Relative to memory subsets, naive subsets generally showed larger estimated richness.

CDR1 is MDHEN, CDR2 SYDVKM, per germline. Trimming shortened V by 2 bases and J by 3 bases, and 8 bases separated the two germline ends. The CDR3 is made up of 13 amino acids. The sequence was obtained from a man between 18 and 35 years old in good health. Some clones in this sample may be carry-over from other donors' samples. The sample was naive CD8+ T cells from PBMCs. The rearrangement uses TRBV28 and TRBJ2-7; D is unresolved. The CDR3 loop is CASSLAPHYEQYF. The CDR3 coding sequence is TGTGCCAGCAGTTTAGCCCCCCACTACGAGCAGTACTTC.